The 20 T cell receptor beta chains listed next were all sequenced from one sample in a study of blood T cell repertoires in COVID-19 (dated by TCRdb to 2018 to 2021). The receptor library was made with the immunoSEQ multiplex PCR assay. TCRdb obtained this table from immuneACCESS and retained in-frame rearrangements with V and J assigned. These tables miss some clones; where compared with another copy, unresolved V genes account for less than half of the shortfall, and the remainder is unexplained. The sample table holds some 150,000 clones, of which 75% to 90% were seen once. Approximately 40% of the sample is taken by the ten largest. Sequencing was carried out using peripheral blood. The receptors come from a man aged 50 to 59 who had recovered from COVID-19.

The chain recombines TRBV3-1 (or the pseudogene TRBV3-2) with TRBJ2-3, with D perhaps matching TRBD2 (5 bases). The germline V gene encodes CDR1 LGHDT and CDR2 YNNKEL (reference sequence). The CDR3 has 14 amino acids. Trimming removed 2 bases from V and 1 base from J, with 7 bases in between. Here the CDR3 reads CASSQQLGTDTQYF. The CDR3 nucleotides are TGTGCCAGCAGCCAACAACTAGGCACAGATACGCAGTATTTT.

This clone has just one count. V and J are TRBV19 and TRBJ1-6, with 9 bases that match TRBD1. The germline CDR1 and CDR2 sequences are LNHDA and SQIVND (reference sequence). This CDR3 contains 18 residues. Trimming took 7 bases from V and 3 from J; bases not matched to a gene: 13. In DNA, the CDR3 is TGTGCCAGTAATCCCGGGACAGGGATGTCAATCTATAATTCACCCCTCCACTTT. This gives the protein CASNPGTGMSIYNSPLHF.

This chain links TRBV25-1 with TRBJ1-5, with a tentative D call TRBD1 (6 bases). The CDR3 has 14 residues. Germline-derived CDR1 and CDR2 are MGHDK and SYGVNS. The germline V and J ends were trimmed by 8 bases and 3 bases, with 14 bases remaining between them. The CDR3 DNA follows: TGTGCCAGCCGCGGGGGGGGCACCAATCAGCCCCAGCATTTT. Amino acids: CASRGGGTNQPQHF. The whole variable domain, remainder taken from reference TRBV25-1 and TRBJ1-5, is EADIYQTPRYLVIGTGKKITLECSQTMGHDKMYWYQQDPGMELHLIHYSYGVNSTEKGDLSSESTVSRIRTEHFPLTLESARPSHTSQYLCASRGGGTNQPQHFGDGTRLSIL.

V is TRBV4-1 and J is TRBJ1-1, with 8 positions matching TRBD1. From germline, CDR1 is MGHRA and CDR2 YSYEKL. The CDR3 loop spans 15 amino acids. J was trimmed by 1 base and V by 3 bases; bases with no gene match: 4. Here the CDR3 reads CASSQPGTGNTEAFF. The CDR3, as DNA: TGCGCCAGCAGCCAGCCCGGGACAGGGAACACTGAAGCTTTCTTT.

The chain couples TRBV13 to TRBJ2-5; possible D gene TRBD2, 5 bases. Trimming took 3 bases from V and 1 from J, leaving 15 bases between them. There are 16 residues in the CDR3. CDR1 is PRHDT and CDR2 is FYEKMQ in the germline V gene (reference sequence). The CDR3 here is CASSLFKGELQETQYF. CDR3 coding DNA: TGTGCCAGCAGCTTGTTCAAGGGAGAACTCCAAGAGACCCAGTACTTC. Looking up the rest from reference TRBV13 and TRBJ2-5 gives the full variable domain: AAGVIQSPRHLIKEKRETATLKCYPIPRHDTVYWYQQGPGQDPQFLISFYEKMQSDKGSIPDRFSAQQFSDYHSELNMSSLELGDSALYFCASSLFKGELQETQYFGPGTRLLVL.

J is TRBJ2-7 and V is TRBV5-6; D ambiguous. V was pared by 0 bases and J by 6 bases, with 19 bases between. Germline CDR1 and CDR2: SGHDT and YYEEEE. The CDR3 covers 16 residues. The CDR3 protein is CASSLARPGSPGEQYF. In DNA, the CDR3 is TGTGCCAGCAGCTTGGCCAGGCCCGGTAGTCCTGGCGAGCAGTACTTC.

V usage is TRBV7-9 and J usage is TRBJ2-1; 8 bases are a match to TRBD2. CDR1 is SEHNR and CDR2 is FQNEAQ in the germline V gene (reference sequence). V lost 2 bases to trimming and J lost 6 bases; unmatched junction nucleotides: 9. This CDR3 has 16 amino acids. CDR3 bases: TGTGCCAGCAGCTTACACCGGGGGGGCCCGTTCAATGAGCAGTTCTTC. The encoded protein is CASSLHRGGPFNEQFF.

The chain uses TRBV7-2 and TRBJ2-3; a possible D gene is TRBD2 (6 bases). In germline, CDR1 is SGHTA, CDR2 FQGNSA. This CDR3 comprises 15 residues. Deletions cut 1 base from V and 4 bases from J, with 12 bases between. The CDR3 region has the DNA TGTGCCAGCAGCTTAGTGCGGGGAGTGGCAGATACGCAGTATTTT. Its protein product is CASSLVRGVADTQYF.

This sequence joins TRBV6-5 and TRBJ1-5, with TRBD1 matching 8 bases. J lost 5 bases, V lost 6 bases, and 6 bases had no gene match. Germline CDR1 reads MNHEY; CDR2 reads SVGAGI. CDR3 length: 14 amino acids. CDR3 nucleotide sequence: TGTGCCAGCAGGCTCAAACAGGGGGATCAGCCCCAGCATTTT. It codes for CASRLKQGDQPQHF.

V is TRBV30 and J is TRBJ2-3, with 10 bases aligning to TRBD2. Germline assignment: CDR1 GTSNPN and CDR2 SVGIG (reference sequence). Germline trimming cut 2 bases from V and 5 bases from J; bases unmatched to any gene: 4. The CDR3 contains 14 residues. As DNA, the CDR3 is TGTGCCTGGAGTAGCGGGGGGGCGAGAGATACGCAGTATTTT. Residues: CAWSSGGARDTQYF.

To note about this clone: Relative to the germline gene, one junction end is altered; a read error may explain this. The chain has TRBV7-2 and TRBJ1-2; weak D call: TRBD1 (6 bases). Per germline, CDR1 SGHTA and CDR2 FQGNSA. The CDR3 has 13 amino acids. The CDR3 loop is CASSLGRDTPGEW. Written as DNA, the CDR3 is TGTGCCAGCAGCTTAGGCCGGGACACCCCCGGGGAGTGG. The full variable domain, with the rest looked up from reference TRBV7-2 and TRBJ1-2, is GAGVSQSPSNKVTEKGKDVELRCDPISGHTALYWYRQSLGQGLEFLIYFQGNSAPDKSGLPSDRFSAERTGGSVSTLTIQRTQQEDSAVYLCASSLGRDTPGEWGSGTRLTVV.

This rearrangement joins TRBV5-5 to TRBJ1-6; perhaps TRBD1 as D (6 bases). V shed 0 bases and J shed 4 bases, with 11 bases lying between them. Germline CDR1 reads SGHKS; CDR2 reads YYEKEE (reference sequence). This CDR3 spans 16 amino acids. CDR3 bases: TGTGCCAGCAGCTTGGGGCAGGGGATTTATAATTCACCCCTCCACTTT. Translating gives CASSLGQGIYNSPLHF.

The V and J genes are TRBV5-1 and TRBJ2-1; 10 bases align to TRBD2. Germline V lookup: CDR1 SGHRS, CDR2 YFSETQ. The CDR3 totals 16 residues. J gave up 6 bases and V 1 base, and 7 bases lay outside the gene matches. The CDR3 here is CASSLSLAGVGNEQFF. CDR3 nucleotide sequence: TGCGCCAGCAGCTTGTCCCTAGCGGGGGTTGGCAATGAGCAGTTCTTC.

The rearrangement uses TRBV11-3 and TRBJ2-5; D is possibly TRBD1 (5 bases). Germline V gene lookup returns CDR1 SGHNT and CDR2 YENEEA. The CDR3 totals 15 residues. V was shortened by 3 bases and J by 2 bases, with 13 bases between the two germline ends. The CDR3 sequence: CASSLGQTQQETQYF. The CDR3 region has the DNA TGTGCCAGCAGCTTGGGGCAGACACAACAAGAGACCCAGTACTTC.

This chain connects TRBV4-1 to TRBJ2-7; D perhaps matches TRBD2 (6 bases). The CDR3 runs 14 residues. Germline CDR1 reads MGHRA; CDR2 reads YSYEKL. V lost 3 bases and J 4 bases, leaving 13 bases between the germline ends. CDR3: CASSHPGLEYEQYF. CDR3 bases: TGCGCCAGCAGCCACCCGGGACTGGAATACGAGCAGTACTTC.

The chain uses TRBV7-2 and TRBJ2-3; possibly TRBD1 for D (6 bases). The CDR3 runs 15 residues. Germline V gives CDR1 SGHTA, CDR2 FQGNSA. Trimming removed 4 bases at V and 0 bases at J, with 11 bases between. Written as DNA, the CDR3 is TGTGCCAGCAGCTCTGACAGGCAAAGCACAGATACGCAGTATTTT. Its protein is CASSSDRQSTDTQYF.

The chain uses TRBV5-1 and TRBJ1-4, with 7 bases matching TRBD1. J lost 4 bases, V lost 4 bases, and 7 bases had no gene match. The CDR3 is 15 amino acids. Germline CDR1 is SGHRS and CDR2 is YFSETQ. The CDR3 spells CASSGEGQHNEKLFF. Written as DNA, the CDR3 is TGCGCCAGCAGCGGCGAGGGACAGCATAATGAAAAACTGTTTTTT.

The chain carries TRBV6-5 and TRBJ2-3, with 13 bases matching TRBD2. This CDR3 is built from 14 residues. CDR1 and CDR2 (germline): MNHEY, SVGAGI. V shed 2 bases and J 10 bases; nucleotides not matched to a gene: 3. CDR3: CASSYGLAGDPQYF. For the CDR3, the DNA is TGTGCCAGCAGTTACGGACTAGCGGGGGACCCGCAGTATTTT.

The gene calls are TRBV6-2 or TRBV6-3 and TRBJ1-1; the D is unclear. Germline V lookup: CDR1 MNHEY, CDR2 SVGEGT. The CDR3 loop spans 12 amino acids. The germline V and J ends were trimmed by 0 bases and 8 bases, with 7 bases remaining between them. The CDR3 loop reads CASSYSAPEAFF. The CDR3 DNA sequence: TGTGCCAGCAGTTACTCAGCCCCCGAAGCTTTCTTT.

The V gene is TRBV11-2, the J gene TRBJ1-6; 8 positions match TRBD1. V shed 5 bases and J 5 bases; nucleotides not matched to a gene: 2. CDR1 and CDR2 (germline): SGHAT, FQNNGV. The CDR3 is 14 residues long. CDR3 nucleotide sequence: TGTGCCAGCAGCGTGGACAGGGATAATTCACCCCTCCACTTT. Its protein is CASSVDRDNSPLHF. The whole variable domain, filled in from reference TRBV11-2 and TRBJ1-6, reads EAGVAQSPRYKIIEKRQSVAFWCNPISGHATLYWYQQILGQGPKLLIQFQNNGVVDDSQLPKDRFSAERLKGVDSTLKIQPAKLEDSAVYLCASSVDRDNSPLHFGNGTRLTVT.